The subject of this entry is one T cell receptor (beta chain). This sample is drawn from a study of blood T cell repertoires in COVID-19. Whole-study context: Sites in the United States, Italy and Spain provided acute and convalescent COVID-19 samples. In each case, the material was cDNA or gDNA derived from T cells, B-cell-depleted T cells, or PBMCs.

Original handling: The assay estimated nucleated cells by amplifying reference gene primers. Assay: immunoSEQ multiplex PCR; the TCRdb copy retains only in-frame clones and omits some. V, J and clone size were drawn from that table, and D and trimming were deduced from the DNA. The profile shows 120,000 or so clones, roughly 69% of them singletons. The germline gives CDR1 ENHRY, CDR2 SYGVKD. V was clipped by 10 bases and J by 5 bases, with 15 bases between them. The CDR3 sequence is 12 residues long. The sequenced sample was peripheral blood. V gene TRBV10-3 combines with J gene TRBJ2-7, with D possibly matching TRBD2 (5 bases). The clonotype comes from a woman in her 70s with acute or convalescent COVID-19. This CDR3 reads CATGAAWDEQYF. The CDR3 region has the DNA TGTGCCACTGGAGCGGCCTGGGACGAGCAGTACTTC.